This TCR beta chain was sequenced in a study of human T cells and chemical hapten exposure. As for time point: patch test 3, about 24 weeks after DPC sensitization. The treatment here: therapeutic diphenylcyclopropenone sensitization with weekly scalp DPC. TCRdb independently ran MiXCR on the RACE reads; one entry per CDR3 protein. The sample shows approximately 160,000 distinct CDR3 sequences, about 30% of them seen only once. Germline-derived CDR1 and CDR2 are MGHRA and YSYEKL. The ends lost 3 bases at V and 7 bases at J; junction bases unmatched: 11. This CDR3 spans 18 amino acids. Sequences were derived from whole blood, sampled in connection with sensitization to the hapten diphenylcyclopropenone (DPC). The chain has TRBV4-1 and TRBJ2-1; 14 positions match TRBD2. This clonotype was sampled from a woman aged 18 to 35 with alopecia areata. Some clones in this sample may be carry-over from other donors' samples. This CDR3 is CASSQDVGTSGGRNEQFF. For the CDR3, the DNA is TGCGCCAGCAGCCAGGACGTGGGGACTAGCGGGGGTCGGAATGAGCAGTTCTTC.